These T cell receptor beta chains were read from a single sample in a study of control samples from healthy donors and cancer patients. Using immunoSEQ multiplex PCR, the repertoire was profiled, and TCRdb retains in-frame clones only, with some absent. The listing records fewer than 250,000 clones. Input material: blood. These receptors were taken from a woman aged 30 to 39 in good health. Each CDR3 is given with its conserved first and last residue. Fields, in order: J gene, V gene, CDR3 protein.

TRBJ2-5,TRBV7-9,CASQLGVGETQYF
TRBJ1-2,TRBV28,CASRTGGDGYTF
TRBJ1-5,TRBV7-2,CASAGTGNQPQHF
TRBJ1-1,TRBV7-9,CASSLPGQGFTEAFF
TRBJ1-2,TRBV6-6,CASSSDGNYGYTF
TRBJ2-7,TRBV5-1,CASSHLARADYEQYF
TRBJ1-4,TRBV4-3,CASSQESGGEGEKLFF
TRBJ1-2,TRBV19,CASSSQGSLNYGYTF
TRBJ2-6,TRBV11-3,CASSRGGRGSGANVLTF
TRBJ1-1,TRBV21-1,CASSTITAGMNTEAFF
TRBJ2-5,TRBV7-8,CASSLVSGIGGTQYF
TRBJ1-1,TRBV30,CAWSRTEGMNTEAFF
TRBJ1-6,TRBV11-2,CASSKKSVRGTNSPLHF
TRBJ1-1,TRBV10-3,CAISQKGEGTEAFF
TRBJ1-1,TRBV30,CAWSITGVTEAFF
TRBJ1-6,TRBV11-3,CASSLGTTNSPLHF
TRBJ2-5,TRBV18,CASSLVAQETQYF
TRBJ1-6,TRBV18,CASSPQAQSPLHF
TRBJ2-2,TRBV5-1,CASGRLGGGPNTGELFF
TRBJ1-4,TRBV5-1,CASSLAGQREKLFF
TRBJ1-4,TRBV6-5,CASSYLGRGNEKLFF
TRBJ2-3,TRBV5-1,CASKLAGSTDTQYF
TRBJ1-5,TRBV6-5,CASTWGRSFQPQHF
TRBJ2-7,TRBV5-5,CASSPFPGTGNYEQYF
TRBJ1-5,TRBV28,CASSLGIGVQKQPQHF
TRBJ2-1,TRBV18,CASSREDEQFF
TRBJ1-2,TRBV5-4,CASSFLQGGAYGYTF
TRBJ1-1,TRBV20-1,CSAGRAFF
TRBJ1-4,TRBV7-6,CASSLDAGSGEKLFF
TRBJ1-5,TRBV7-8,CASSPYNNQPQHF
TRBJ1-1,TRBV19,CASSLGTGGFTEAFF
TRBJ2-7,TRBV6-5,CASTTGASSYEQYF
TRBJ1-6,TRBV2,CASIRSRDSYNSPLHF
TRBJ1-3,TRBV24-1,CATSDRDRNTIYF
TRBJ2-1,TRBV12-3/TRBV12-4,CASSGGRGVEQFF
TRBJ2-1,TRBV29-1,CSHLGGAYNEQFF
TRBJ2-7,TRBV11-2,CASSLDPYEQYF
TRBJ2-3,TRBV5-6,CASSPRGLSTDTQYF
TRBJ1-5,TRBV11-2,CASSPPDSNQPQHF
TRBJ1-2,TRBV6-5,CASSYSGGSGHYGYTF
TRBJ1-5,TRBV2,CASSVRLSSNQPQHF
TRBJ1-5,TRBV19,CASTTVGGLSMGSQPQHF
TRBJ1-1,TRBV5-1,CASSLVIGSEAFF
TRBJ2-7,TRBV29-1,CSIREGFYEQYF
TRBJ1-2,TRBV10-3,CAISDREGHYGYTF
TRBJ2-7,TRBV19,CASNTTDPGQGYSYEQYF
TRBJ2-7,TRBV5-6,CASSDLTGGVSEQYF
TRBJ2-7,TRBV5-1,CASSSGEYTYEQYF
TRBJ1-1,TRBV10-1,CASHGNRGAFF